This TCR beta chain derives from a study of blood T cell repertoires in COVID-19. Study in general: COVID-19 samples collected from the United States, Italy and Spain covered acute and convalescent phases. Nucleic acid was either cDNA or gDNA, and it came from T cells, B-cell-depleted T cells, or PBMCs.

Original analysis: It was from reference gene primer amplification that nucleated cell counts were estimated. The repertoire was sequenced with immunoSEQ multiplex PCR; TCRdb's copy has only in-frame clones and lacks some. V and J calls and clone size follow that table, whereas D and trimming were derived from the DNA. The sample has about 62,000 clones, roughly 89% seen once. The germline V gene has CDR1 SGHTA and CDR2 FQGNSA. V was pared by 5 bases and J by 0 bases, with 11 bases between. CDR3 size: 16 residues. The V call is TRBV7-2, the J call TRBJ2-6, with a possible D match to TRBD1 (6 bases). The TCR sequence derives from a woman older than 75 with acute or convalescent COVID-19. Sequencing was done on a sample of peripheral blood. CDR3 coding DNA: TGTGCCAGCAGCCCAGGGGCCCTCTCTGGGGCCAACGTCCTGACTTTC. Its translation: CASSPGALSGANVLTF. Full variable domain (remainder filled in from reference TRBV7-2 and TRBJ2-6): GAGVSQSPSNKVTEKGKDVELRCDPISGHTALYWYRQSLGQGLEFLIYFQGNSAPDKSGLPSDRFSAERTGGSVSTLTIQRTQQEDSAVYLCASSPGALSGANVLTFGAGSRLTVL.